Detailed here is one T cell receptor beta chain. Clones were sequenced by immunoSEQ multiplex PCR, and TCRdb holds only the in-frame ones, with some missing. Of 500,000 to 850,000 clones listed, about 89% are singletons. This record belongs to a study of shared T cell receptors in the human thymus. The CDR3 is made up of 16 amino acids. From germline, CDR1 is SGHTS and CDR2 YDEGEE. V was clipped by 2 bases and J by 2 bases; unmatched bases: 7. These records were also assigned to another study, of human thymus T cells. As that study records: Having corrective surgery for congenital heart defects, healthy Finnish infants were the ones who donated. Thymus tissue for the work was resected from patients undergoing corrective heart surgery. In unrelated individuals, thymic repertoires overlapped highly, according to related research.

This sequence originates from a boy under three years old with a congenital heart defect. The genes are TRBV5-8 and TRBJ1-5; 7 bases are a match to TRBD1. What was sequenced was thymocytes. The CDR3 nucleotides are TGTGCCAGCAGCTTTGAGGGGGCGGGCGGCAATCAGCCCCAGCATTTT. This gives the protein CASSFEGAGGNQPQHF.